This T cell receptor beta chain was found in a study of shared clonotypes between healthy human individuals. At the level of the study: Those who served as donors were two women and a few men between the ages of 18 and 49. Three CD4 naive, three CD4 memory, two CD8 naive and one CD8 memory plate were used per donor.

CD45RO-negative cells were positively selected for CCR7, leaving out terminally differentiated effector memory CD45RA+ cells. Between the trimmed V and J ends, which lost 3 bases and 5 bases, there was a span of 11 bases. CDR1 is SGDLS and CDR2 is YYNGEE in the germline V gene. CDR3 length: 13 residues. Repertoires were generated with immunoSEQ multiplex PCR, while TCRdb's copy carries only in-frame clones and drops some. This table holds around 2.1 million clones, more than 85% found once. Sequenced input: naive CD8+ T cells from PBMCs. This sequence originates from a man in his late teens or twenties in good health. Some clones in this sample may be carry-over from other donors' samples. The rearrangement joins TRBV9 to TRBJ1-2, with a possible D match to TRBD1 (6 bases). CDR3 protein: CASSADRRYGYTF. The CDR3 DNA reads TGTGCCAGCAGCGCGGACAGAAGATATGGCTACACCTTC.